The 15 T cell receptor beta chains reported below all come from one sample, sequenced in a study of CD8 T cells in ankylosing spondylitis. A single record per CDR3 protein comes from TCRdb applying MiXCR to the 5' RACE reads. The profile covers under 300,000 distinct CDR3 sequences, with 10% to 13% appearing a single time and about 2.5% taken by the ten largest. Sequenced material: blood, either unsorted or a sorted T cell fraction (not recorded which). These TCRs come from a male donor with ankylosing spondylitis or in good health (not recorded which).

Ten or more counts support this clonotype. CDR3 nucleotide sequence: TGTGCCAGCAGTGAATATCTGGGGGGGAACGAAAAACTGTTTTTT. It specifies CASSEYLGGNEKLFF. V is TRBV25-1 and J is TRBJ1-4; perhaps TRBD1 as D (5 bases). Trimming removed 0 bases at V and 8 bases at J, with 13 bases between. The CDR3 sequence is 15 residues long. Per germline, CDR1 MGHDK and CDR2 SYGVNS.

This clonotype was counted ten times or more. The chain recombines TRBV4-2 with TRBJ1-4; D is uncertain. The length of the CDR3 is 13 residues. Deletions cut 4 bases from V and 7 bases from J, with 10 bases between. Looked up from germline, CDR1 is LGHNA and CDR2 is YNFKEQ. The CDR3 protein is CASSPLEGEKLFF. CDR3 DNA sequence: TGTGCCAGCAGCCCCCTGGAGGGTGAAAAACTGTTTTTT.

The V call is TRBV4-1, the J call TRBJ1-6; no clear D gene. The CDR3 extends over 14 amino acids. Germline V gene data show CDR1 as MGHRA and CDR2 as YSYEKL. Trimming removed 4 bases at V and 3 bases at J, with 7 bases between. CDR3 region: CASSPEIYNSPLHF. CDR3 nucleotides: TGCGCCAGCAGCCCGGAGATCTATAATTCACCCCTCCACTTT.

This clonotype was recorded many times. J is TRBJ2-3 and V is TRBV30, with D possibly TRBD1 on 6 matching bases. Looked up from germline, CDR1 is GTSNPN and CDR2 is SVGIG (reference sequence). The V and J ends lost 2 bases and 1 base respectively, with 16 bases between them. The CDR3 is 16 amino acids. CDR3 sequence (DNA): TGTGCCTGGAGTTGGGGGCCCCGTGGGGGCACAGATACGCAGTATTTT. Its protein product is CAWSWGPRGGTDTQYF.

Many counts were recorded for this clonotype. CDR3 bases: TGCAGTGCTAGACTCTCGGGGGGCTTCTCCTACGAGCAGTACTTC. Translation: CSARLSGGFSYEQYF. J is TRBJ2-7 and V is TRBV20-1, with D maybe TRBD2 (7 bases). Trimming left V 2 bases short and J 0 bases short, with 14 bases between. The CDR3 contains 15 residues. Germline V gene lookup returns CDR1 DFQATT and CDR2 SNEGSKA (reference sequence).

The gene calls are TRBV18 and TRBJ2-1, with 7 bases aligning to TRBD1. The CDR3 loop spans 15 amino acids. Germline-derived CDR1 and CDR2 are KGHSH and LQKENI. The trim removed 8 bases at V and 4 bases at J, leaving 11 bases unmatched. In DNA form, the CDR3 reads TGTGCCAGCGCCCTACAGGGGAAAGGGTACAATGAGCAGTTCTTC. It translates to CASALQGKGYNEQFF.

This CDR3 reads CASSSPATNYGYTF. In DNA, the CDR3 is TGTGCCAGCAGTTCCCCGGCAACTAACTATGGCTACACCTTC. The chain links TRBV12-3 or TRBV12-4 to TRBJ1-2; D is unresolved. The V gene lost 4 bases and the J gene lost 0 bases, with 9 bases spanning the gap. The CDR3 consists of 14 residues.

This clonotype has ten or more counts. This sequence joins TRBV4-1 and TRBJ2-7; D call uncertain. The CDR3 has 15 residues. CDR1 is MGHRA, CDR2 YSYEKL, per germline. The ends were cut back, 2 bases at V and 6 bases at J, with 17 bases in the middle. CDR3 DNA: TGCGCCAGCAGCCAACTCACGGCCACCCTAGGCGAGCAGTACTTC. Its translation is CASSQLTATLGEQYF.

This clonotype has ten or more counts. This chain uses TRBV6-1 with TRBJ2-1; 12 nucleotides align to TRBD2. Germline lookup yields CDR1 MNHNS and CDR2 SASEGT. V gave up 1 base and J gave up 4 bases; unmatched junction bases: 5. This CDR3 region has 17 residues. The CDR3 sequence: CASSEEGTSGFYNEQFF. The CDR3 nucleotides are TGTGCCAGCAGTGAAGAGGGGACTAGCGGGTTTTACAATGAGCAGTTCTTC.

This clonotype was seen many times. The chain recombines TRBV7-9 with TRBJ2-4; unclear D gene. The CDR3 has 13 amino acids. Looked up from germline, CDR1 is SEHNR and CDR2 is FQNEAQ (reference sequence). The V and J ends lost 1 base and 8 bases respectively, with 9 bases between them. CDR3 loop: CASSLGPIDIQYF. In DNA, the CDR3 is TGTGCCAGCAGCTTAGGCCCTATTGACATTCAGTACTTC. The complete variable domain, with remaining parts taken from reference TRBV7-9 and TRBJ2-4, reads DTGVSQNPRHKITKRGQNVTFRCDPISEHNRLYWYRQTLGQGPEFLTYFQNEAQLEKSRLLSDRFSAERPKGSFSTLEIQRTEQGDSAMYLCASSLGPIDIQYFGAGTRLSVL.

This clonotype was detected ten times or more. V and J are TRBV20-1 and TRBJ2-1; 7 nucleotides match TRBD2. The V gene end was trimmed by 0 bases and the J gene end by 0 bases; junction bases not matched to a gene: 14. This CDR3 spans 19 amino acids. The germline V gene encodes CDR1 DFQATT and CDR2 SNEGSKA (reference sequence). The CDR3 region has the DNA TGCAGTGCTAGAGATCCTCTAGCGGCCACCATGAGCTCCTACAATGAGCAGTTCTTC. Translating gives CSARDPLAATMSSYNEQFF.

The V gene is TRBV20-1, the J gene TRBJ2-5; possibly TRBD1 for D (5 bases). The CDR3 is 13 amino acids. Germline V gene lookup returns CDR1 DFQATT and CDR2 SNEGSKA (reference sequence). Deletions cut 5 bases from V and 2 bases from J, with 12 bases between. In DNA form, the CDR3 reads TGCAGTGCTCTTGGGGCGAATCAAGAGACCCAGTACTTC. Residues: CSALGANQETQYF.

This clonotype has a count of ten or more. This chain joins TRBV27 and TRBJ2-7; 8 bases match TRBD2. Unmatched junction bases numbered 14, after V lost 6 bases and J lost 7 bases. CDR3 length equals 15 residues. The germline V gene encodes CDR1 MNHEY and CDR2 SMNVEV (reference sequence). CDR3 nucleotides: TGTGCCAGCAGCCGTTCTTCTACTAGCGGAGGGGAGCAGTACTTC. This sequence encodes CASSRSSTSGGEQYF.

J is TRBJ1-2 and V is TRBV7-2; D gene unclear. Germline CDR1 is SGHTA and CDR2 is FQGNSA. CDR3 length: 16 amino acids. Trimming left V 1 base short and J 5 bases short, with 17 bases between. In nucleotides, the CDR3 is TGTGCCAGCAGCTTAGGATCGGCCGCCTATAGTTATGGCTACACCTTC. Protein product: CASSLGSAAYSYGYTF. Complete variable domain (other parts from reference TRBV7-2 and TRBJ1-2): GAGVSQSPSNKVTEKGKDVELRCDPISGHTALYWYRQSLGQGLEFLIYFQGNSAPDKSGLPSDRFSAERTGGSVSTLTIQRTQQEDSAVYLCASSLGSAAYSYGYTFGSGTRLTVV.

The V and J genes are TRBV7-9 and TRBJ1-1; TRBD1 is a possible D gene (6 bases). There are 13 residues in the CDR3. Looked up from germline, CDR1 is SEHNR and CDR2 is FQNEAQ (reference sequence). V dropped 4 bases and J dropped 7 bases, with 13 bases sitting between them. CDR3 protein: CASSSHGGREAFF. The CDR3 region has the DNA TGTGCCAGCAGCTCCCACGGGGGGCGTGAAGCTTTCTTT.